Listed below are T cell receptor beta chains from one sample, sequenced in a study of T cells in Graves' hyperthyroidism and ophthalmopathy. TCRdb fed the multiplex PCR reads into MiXCR, producing one record per CDR3 protein. The sample consists of around 340,000 distinct CDR3 sequences, roughly a fifth of them appearing once. Sequenced input: blood. These receptors came from a woman in her fifties or sixties with Graves' hyperthyroidism. Each CDR3 is given with its conserved first and last residue.

J: TRBJ2-1; V: TRBV5-1; CDR3: CASSFESGYNEQFF
J: TRBJ2-3; V: TRBV4-1; CDR3: CASSQGGAGGPVSTDTQYF
J: TRBJ1-4; V: TRBV15; CDR3: CATSRVGQRNEKLFF
J: TRBJ2-7; V: TRBV2; CDR3: CASSAQGSEQYF
J: TRBJ2-5; V: TRBV29-1; CDR3: CSGSNSGRASGETQYF
J: TRBJ1-4; V: TRBV7-9; CDR3: CASSKSGTRNEKLFF
J: TRBJ2-7; V: TRBV4-1; CDR3: CASSQGQGTYEQYF
J: TRBJ1-2; V: TRBV30; CDR3: CAWRLTGVGNYGYTF
J: TRBJ2-5; V: TRBV6-4; CDR3: CASSGRGGPETQYF
J: TRBJ1-5; V: TRBV15; CDR3: CATSRDRRGRGNQPQHF
J: TRBJ1-4; V: TRBV20-1; CDR3: CSPTIGVGEKLFF
J: TRBJ2-1; V: TRBV9; CDR3: CASSPTGLGLNEQFF
J: TRBJ1-1; V: TRBV2; CDR3: CARRTTGNTEAFF
J: TRBJ1-6; V: TRBV7-9; CDR3: CASSFVGNSPLHF
J: TRBJ1-1; V: TRBV18; CDR3: CASSPSNVRGAEAFF
J: TRBJ1-5; V: TRBV6-1; CDR3: CASSETSISGRGQPQHF
J: TRBJ1-2; V: TRBV5-1; CDR3: CASSLAGDYGYTF
J: TRBJ1-1; V: TRBV19; CDR3: CASTIGGAKAEAFF
J: TRBJ2-2; V: TRBV19; CDR3: CASSMQANTGELFF
J: TRBJ2-5; V: TRBV18; CDR3: CASSPVQEQETQYF
J: TRBJ2-5; V: TRBV3-1; CDR3: CASSRGLAGGETQYF
J: TRBJ1-1; V: TRBV5-1; CDR3: CASSKDSGINTEAFF
J: TRBJ1-6; V: TRBV2; CDR3: CASSGRDYNSPLHF
J: TRBJ1-6; V: TRBV9; CDR3: CASSVSGVTSPLHF